This TCR beta chain was sequenced for a study of T-cell reconstitution after alpha-beta-depleted transplantation in children. The CDR3 sequence is 12 residues long. Germline loops: CDR1 KGHSH, CDR2 LQKENI. The V gene lost 3 bases and the J gene lost 2 bases, with 4 bases spanning the gap. TCRbeta library construction was performed incorporating unique molecular identifiers. MiXCR was run by TCRdb on the PCR reads, yielding one entry per CDR3 protein. The sample has 200,000 or so distinct CDR3 sequences; roughly 6% are singletons. This clonotype was observed at least ten times. The antigen remains undetermined. Broader study findings: Diversity and T-cell counts at one year after transplant derived mostly from new T cells. Reportedly, alpha-beta T cells present about two months post-transplant originated from several hundred expanded clones of graft origin.

The chain joins TRBV18 to TRBJ2-5; D unresolved. Sequenced material: PBMCs, taken before TCRalphabeta/CD19-depleted stem cell transplant. The origin of this receptor is a girl in the first two years of life with combined immunodeficiency, due to receive a stem cell transplant. The chain's CDR3 is CASSPLQETQYF. The CDR3 DNA reads TGTGCCAGCTCACCCCTACAAGAGACCCAGTACTTC.